Following are 10 T cell receptor beta chains from one sample sequenced in a study of shared clonotypes between healthy human individuals. Terminally differentiated effector memory CD45RA+ cells were excluded from the naive CD8 cells, which were CD45RO-negative and positively selected for CCR7. Generated by immunoSEQ multiplex PCR, the TCRdb table keeps only in-frame clones and is missing some. The table records about 680,000 clones, about 90% of them present only once. The sample taken for sequencing was naive CD8+ T cells sorted from blood. These receptors came from a man aged 25-45 years in good health.

CDR3 nucleotides: TGCGCCAGCAGCCAACAATCTAGCAACGAGCAGTACTTC. Its translation is CASSQQSSNEQYF. V usage is TRBV4-1 and J usage is TRBJ2-7, with D maybe TRBD2 (5 bases). Looked up from germline, CDR1 is MGHRA and CDR2 is YSYEKL. The CDR3 is made up of 13 amino acids. Trimming removed 2 bases at V and 5 bases at J, with 10 bases between.

The rearrangement joins TRBV5-1 to TRBJ1-1; 7 bases agree with TRBD1. The junction had 3 bases not matched to a gene; V was cut back by 0 bases and J by 1 base. The CDR3 has 15 amino acids. Germline loops: CDR1 SGHRS, CDR2 YFSETQ. CDR3 nucleotides: TGCGCCAGCAGCTTGGCCCGGACAGGGAACACTGAAGCTTTCTTT. Translation gives CASSLARTGNTEAFF.

This chain joins TRBV12-5 and TRBJ1-1; D unclear. This CDR3 comprises 13 residues. The V end was cut by 5 bases, the J end by 0 bases, with 7 bases between. Germline CDR1 reads LGHNT; CDR2 reads FRNRAP. CDR3 nucleotides: TGTGCTAGTGGTCATGGGATGAACACTGAAGCTTTCTTT. It encodes CASGHGMNTEAFF. Together with reference TRBV12-5 and TRBJ1-1, the CDR3 gives the full variable domain: DARVTQTPRHKVTEMGQEVTMRCQPILGHNTVFWYRQTMMQGLELLAYFRNRAPLDDSGMPKDRFSAEMPDATLATLKIQPSEPRDSAVYFCASGHGMNTEAFFGQGTRLTVV.

This rearrangement joins TRBV5-4 to TRBJ2-3; no reliable D call. The CDR3 is 14 amino acids. Per germline, CDR1 SGHNT and CDR2 YYREEE (reference sequence). The V end was cut by 6 bases, the J end by 13 bases, with 24 bases between. The CDR3 region is CASIPQRAPQREYF. The CDR3 nucleotides are TGTGCCAGCATCCCACAAAGGGCCCCCCAACGGGAGTATTTT.

About this clone itself: In the same sample, other DNA sequences code for this CDR3. This chain connects TRBV19 to TRBJ1-1, with D possibly being TRBD1 (6 bases). The CDR3 contains 13 residues. Germline loops: CDR1 LNHDA, CDR2 SQIVND (reference sequence). Trimming left V 1 base short and J 7 bases short, with 10 bases between. The CDR3 DNA reads as TGTGCCAGTAGTATAGCAGGGGTGAGTGAAGCTTTCTTT. It specifies CASSIAGVSEAFF.

The rearrangement links TRBV15 to TRBJ2-1; 9 nucleotides align to TRBD1. Looked up from germline, CDR1 is LNHNV and CDR2 is YYDKDF (reference sequence). This CDR3 spans 15 amino acids. V lost 7 bases, J lost 7 bases, and 11 bases stayed unmatched. The CDR3 spells CATKTGTGSMNEQFF. Written as DNA, the CDR3 is TGTGCCACCAAAACCGGGACAGGGTCGATGAATGAGCAGTTCTTC.

The chain combines TRBV4-1 with TRBJ2-7; the match to TRBD1 covers 8 bases. This CDR3 has 17 amino acids. Germline CDR1 reads MGHRA; CDR2 reads YSYEKL. Unmatched junction bases numbered 15, after V lost 1 base and J lost 7 bases. The chain's CDR3 is CASSQADRGSGWGEQYF. The CDR3 DNA is TGCGCCAGCAGCCAAGCCGACAGGGGAAGCGGATGGGGGGAGCAGTACTTC.

This clone was observed a handful of times. The V gene is TRBV6-4, the J gene TRBJ2-3; 10 positions agree with TRBD2. The V gene's germline CDR1 is MRHNA and CDR2 SNTAGT. J was trimmed by 0 bases and V by 4 bases; bases with no gene match: 1. The CDR3 has 15 amino acids. The CDR3 loop is CASSVSGGSTDTQYF. In DNA form, the CDR3 reads TGTGCCAGCAGTGTTAGCGGGGGGAGCACAGATACGCAGTATTTT.

The rearrangement uses TRBV29-1 and TRBJ2-6; 7 bases fit TRBD2. The trim removed 7 bases at V and 1 base at J, leaving 16 bases unmatched. CDR1 and CDR2 from the germline V gene are SQVTM and ANQGSEA. The CDR3 has 18 residues. The CDR3 bases are TGCAGCGCCCTCCCTGTTGCGGGAGTTTTGTCTGGGGCCAACGTCCTGACTTTC. Translation: CSALPVAGVLSGANVLTF.

The rearrangement uses TRBV9 and TRBJ1-2; D is undetermined. Germline V gene data show CDR1 as SGDLS and CDR2 as YYNGEE. Trimming cost V 4 bases and J 9 bases, with 13 bases left between them. The CDR3 consists of 12 residues. In DNA form, the CDR3 reads TGTGCCAGCAGCTCCGGGTCAGAAAGCTACACCTTC. Translated: CASSSGSESYTF.